The next 20 T cell receptor beta chains were all read from a single sample in a study of cytomegalovirus exposure and HLA in healthy donors. The primer mix had 60 Vbeta and 13 Jbeta primers. Assay: immunoSEQ multiplex PCR; the TCRdb copy retains only in-frame clones and omits some. In the table there are tens of thousands of clones, roughly 84% of which are singletons. Sequenced input: PBMCs. All receptors come from a woman in her forties or fifties in good health and CMV-seronegative.

The gene calls are TRBV7-9 and TRBJ1-1, with TRBD1 identical over 7 bases. V lost 11 bases, J lost 5 bases, and 8 bases stayed unmatched. CDR1 and CDR2 from the germline V gene are SEHNR and FQNEAQ (reference sequence). This CDR3 has 12 residues. The CDR3 DNA is TGTGCCTCCGACAGGGTAACGACTGAAGCTTTCTTT. It yields the protein CASDRVTTEAFF.

V and J are TRBV5-1 and TRBJ1-1, with 8 bases lining up with TRBD1. This CDR3 region has 14 residues. Germline values: CDR1 SGHRS, CDR2 YFSETQ. Germline trimming cut 3 bases from V and 5 bases from J; bases unmatched to any gene: 6. Here the CDR3 reads CASSSQGGGTEAFF. CDR3 nucleotide sequence: TGCGCCAGCAGCTCACAGGGGGGAGGAACTGAAGCTTTCTTT.

V usage is TRBV7-2 and J usage is TRBJ2-5; D is ambiguous. The germline gives CDR1 SGHTA, CDR2 FQGNSA. CDR3 length equals 14 residues. The germline V and J ends were trimmed by 2 bases and 2 bases, with 9 bases remaining between them. The CDR3 bases are TGTGCCAGCAGCTTATACGCGCGACAAGAGACCCAGTACTTC. Translating it yields CASSLYARQETQYF.

The CDR3 here is CASSLEEGGSNQPQHF. The DNA for the CDR3 is TGTGCCAGCAGCTTAGAGGAAGGGGGAAGCAATCAGCCCCAGCATTTT. The rearrangement links TRBV7-8 to TRBJ1-5; TRBD1 might be the D (6 bases). CDR1 is SGHVS and CDR2 is FQNEAQ in the germline V gene. The CDR3 is made up of 16 amino acids. V was clipped by 1 base and J by 1 base, with 11 bases between them.

The genes are TRBV4-1 and TRBJ1-5, with TRBD1 matching 7 bases. CDR1 is MGHRA, CDR2 YSYEKL, per germline. This CDR3 spans 16 amino acids. V lost 0 bases, J lost 6 bases, and 8 bases stayed unmatched. The CDR3 spells CASSQDIEGGRQPQHF. The DNA of the CDR3 is TGCGCCAGCAGCCAAGATATTGAAGGGGGCCGTCAGCCCCAGCATTTT.

The chain joins TRBV19 to TRBJ2-1; D is possibly TRBD2 (5 bases). The CDR3 is 17 residues long. Germline assignment: CDR1 LNHDA and CDR2 SQIVND (reference sequence). The ends were cut back, 2 bases at V and 5 bases at J, with 19 bases in the middle. CDR3 protein: CASSIMFGVAADNEQFF. In DNA form, the CDR3 reads TGTGCCAGTAGTATAATGTTCGGGGTAGCTGCGGACAATGAGCAGTTCTTC.

V usage is TRBV9 and J usage is TRBJ1-1; a weak D match, TRBD1 (5 bases). V gave up 4 bases and J gave up 5 bases, with 12 bases separating them. Germline assignment: CDR1 SGDLS and CDR2 YYNGEE. CDR3 size: 13 residues. The CDR3 DNA follows: TGTGCCAGCAGCTTCAGGGTTGCGACTGAAGCTTTCTTT. It encodes CASSFRVATEAFF.

The chain joins TRBV14 to TRBJ2-5; 8 positions agree with TRBD1. The germline CDR1 and CDR2 sequences are SGHDN and FVKESK. This CDR3 is 15 amino acids long. V gave up 0 bases and J gave up 8 bases; unmatched junction bases: 8. The CDR3 is CASSQEMVQGATQYF. DNA of the CDR3: TGTGCCAGCAGCCAAGAGATGGTTCAGGGGGCCACCCAGTACTTC.

The gene calls are TRBV19 and TRBJ1-1, with D possibly being TRBD1 (5 bases). CDR1 and CDR2 (germline): LNHDA, SQIVND (reference sequence). The CDR3 consists of 12 residues. Trimming removed 6 bases from V and 6 bases from J, with 11 bases in between. As DNA, the CDR3 is TGTGCCAGTAGGGGGCCACTCGCTGAAGCTTTCTTT. It is translated as CASRGPLAEAFF.

This chain joins TRBV18 and TRBJ2-1; 9 bases match TRBD2. Germline CDR1 and CDR2: KGHSH and LQKENI. Trimming removed 3 bases from V and 9 bases from J; junction bases left unmatched: 12. The CDR3 covers 16 residues. The CDR3 here is CASSPTTSGPLGEQFF. CDR3 bases: TGTGCCAGCTCACCGACGACTAGCGGACCGCTCGGTGAGCAGTTCTTC.

This clone came up once. The chain is built from TRBV4-1 and TRBJ1-5; no clear D gene. Germline CDR1 MGHRA, CDR2 YSYEKL. This CDR3 contains 18 residues. V shed 0 bases and J shed 3 bases, with 18 bases lying between them. The CDR3 region is CASSQEGPVEVHNQPQHF. The CDR3 DNA follows: TGCGCCAGCAGCCAAGAAGGGCCCGTGGAGGTCCACAATCAGCCCCAGCATTTT.

The table lists this clone with a count of one. The chain recombines TRBV19 with TRBJ2-2, with D unresolved. The CDR3 runs 11 residues. Germline lookup yields CDR1 LNHDA and CDR2 SQIVND (reference sequence). V shed 7 bases and J shed 6 bases, with 6 bases lying between them. The CDR3 coding sequence is TGTGCCAGTATGGCGGCCGGGGAGCTGTTTTTT. Amino acid sequence: CASMAAGELFF.

The chain uses TRBV11-3 and TRBJ2-7; 7 nucleotides line up with TRBD2. Germline V gene lookup returns CDR1 SGHNT and CDR2 YENEEA. CDR3 length equals 15 residues. V shed 5 bases, J shed 3 bases, and the junction held 10 bases outside the gene matches. The chain's CDR3 is CASSPGLAELYEQYF. The CDR3 DNA sequence: TGTGCCAGCAGCCCCGGGCTAGCGGAACTCTACGAGCAGTACTTC.

The chain combines TRBV19 with TRBJ2-6; D is ambiguous. CDR1 is LNHDA, CDR2 SQIVND, per germline (reference sequence). V dropped 7 bases and J dropped 0 bases, with 10 bases sitting between them. CDR3 length equals 15 residues. This CDR3 is CASKLASSGANVLTF. The CDR3 DNA is TGTGCCAGTAAGTTAGCCAGCTCTGGGGCCAACGTCCTGACTTTC.

The chain uses TRBV2 and TRBJ1-3; D call uncertain. The germline V gene has CDR1 SNHLY and CDR2 FYNNEI. The CDR3 is 14 residues long. The V gene lost 6 bases and the J gene lost 0 bases, with 9 bases spanning the gap. The CDR3 sequence: CASRSGISGNTIYF. DNA for the CDR3: TGTGCCAGCAGATCGGGAATCTCTGGAAACACCATATATTTT.

The gene calls are TRBV27 and TRBJ2-3; TRBD2 might be the D (6 bases). V lost 1 base and J 4 bases, leaving 12 bases between the germline ends. The CDR3 length is 15 residues. Germline V gives CDR1 MNHEY, CDR2 SMNVEV (reference sequence). CDR3 in DNA: TGTGCCAGCAGTTTATACGGGAGTAGCGCAGATACGCAGTATTTT. Protein sequence: CASSLYGSSADTQYF.

The gene calls are TRBV4-3 and TRBJ1-1, with D possibly matching TRBD1 (6 bases). Germline V gives CDR1 LGHNA, CDR2 YSLEER. The germline V and J ends were trimmed by 0 bases and 7 bases, with 15 bases remaining between them. This CDR3 has 15 residues. CDR3 bases: TGCGCCAGCAGCCAAGATTCGCAGGGGCAGGGTGAAGCTTTCTTT. Residues: CASSQDSQGQGEAFF.

The V call is TRBV10-3, the J call TRBJ1-2, with a tentative D call TRBD1 (6 bases). Germline CDR1 ENHRY, CDR2 SYGVKD. The CDR3 contains 18 residues. The V and J ends lost 10 bases and 5 bases respectively, with 32 bases between them. Here the CDR3 reads CASTQGLPTLSDFYGYTF. The CDR3 nucleotides are TGTGCCAGCACACAGGGCCTTCCTACTCTTTCAGATTTTTATGGCTACACCTTC.

The chain carries TRBV7-9 and TRBJ2-5; D gene unclear. CDR3 length equals 13 residues. From germline, CDR1 is SEHNR and CDR2 FQNEAQ (reference sequence). Trimming left V 5 bases short and J 5 bases short, with 12 bases between. For the CDR3, the DNA is TGTGCCAGCAGCCCGGTCTCGAGGGAGACCCAGTACTTC. Its translation: CASSPVSRETQYF. The variable domain in full, with the rest retrieved from reference TRBV7-9 and TRBJ2-5, is DTGVSQNPRHKITKRGQNVTFRCDPISEHNRLYWYRQTLGQGPEFLTYFQNEAQLEKSRLLSDRFSAERPKGSFSTLEIQRTEQGDSAMYLCASSPVSRETQYFGPGTRLLVL.

This clone showed up just a few times. The chain joins TRBV6-1 to TRBJ1-1, with D perhaps matching TRBD1 (5 bases). Per germline, CDR1 MNHNS and CDR2 SASEGT. Trimming removed 6 bases from V and 0 bases from J, with 5 bases in between. The length of the CDR3 is 12 residues. CDR3 nucleotide sequence: TGTGCCAGCAGACAGGTGAACACTGAAGCTTTCTTT. Amino acid sequence: CASRQVNTEAFF.